This T cell receptor beta chain was profiled in a study of blood T cells in healthy people across ages. Study results and limitations: A greater number of naive CD4+ cells and higher diversity distinguished long-lived donors from aged donors. Per million T cells, TCR beta diversity dropped about linearly as age rose.

This clonotype was detected only a few times. Its antigen is as yet unknown. Germline CDR1 ENHRY, CDR2 SYGVKD. The CDR3 is 15 amino acids. V lost 5 bases to trimming and J lost 0 bases; unmatched junction nucleotides: 3. With a J-beta primer mix and a sample-barcoded 5' primer, a second PCR ran about 7 to 12 cycles. Every individual sample yielded 3 million or more paired-end reads (each containing CDR3). TCRdb used MiXCR to reprocess the 5' RACE reads, holding one entry per CDR3 protein. The data show 1,500,000 or so distinct CDR3 sequences, roughly 60% seen once. This clonotype was obtained from a young man in good health. The genes are TRBV10-3 and TRBJ2-3; 9 bases line up with TRBD2. The sample consisted of blood. The CDR3 sequence is CAISFSGGSTDTQYF. The CDR3 DNA is TGTGCCATCAGTTTTAGCGGGGGCAGCACAGATACGCAGTATTTT.